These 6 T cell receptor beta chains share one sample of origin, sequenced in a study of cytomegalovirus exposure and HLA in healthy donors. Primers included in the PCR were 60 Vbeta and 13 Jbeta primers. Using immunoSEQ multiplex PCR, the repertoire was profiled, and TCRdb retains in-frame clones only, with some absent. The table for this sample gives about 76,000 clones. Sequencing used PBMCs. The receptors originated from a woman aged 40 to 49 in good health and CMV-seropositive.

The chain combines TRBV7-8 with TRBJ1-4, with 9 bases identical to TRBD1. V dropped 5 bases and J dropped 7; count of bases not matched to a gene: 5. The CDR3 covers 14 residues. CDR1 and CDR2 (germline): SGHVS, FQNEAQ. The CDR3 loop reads CASSPNRGPEKLFF. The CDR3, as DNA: TGTGCCAGCAGCCCCAACAGGGGGCCTGAAAAACTGTTTTTT.

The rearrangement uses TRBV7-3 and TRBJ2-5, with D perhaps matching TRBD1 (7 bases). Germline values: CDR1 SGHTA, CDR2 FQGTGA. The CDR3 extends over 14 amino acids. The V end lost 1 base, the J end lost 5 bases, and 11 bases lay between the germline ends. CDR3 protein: CASSLNGGQETQYF. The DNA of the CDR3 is TGTGCCAGCAGCTTAAACGGGGGACAGGAGACCCAGTACTTC.

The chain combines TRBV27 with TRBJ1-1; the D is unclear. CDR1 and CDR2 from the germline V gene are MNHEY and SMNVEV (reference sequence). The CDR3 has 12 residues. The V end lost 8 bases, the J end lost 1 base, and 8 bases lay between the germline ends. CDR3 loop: CASPAGNTEAFF. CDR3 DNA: TGTGCCAGCCCCGCGGGGAACACTGAAGCTTTCTTT.

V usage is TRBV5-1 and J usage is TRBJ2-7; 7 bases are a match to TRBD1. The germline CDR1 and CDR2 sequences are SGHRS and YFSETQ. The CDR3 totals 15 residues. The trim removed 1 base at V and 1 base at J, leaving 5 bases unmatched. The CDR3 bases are TGCGCCAGCAGCTTGATATTACAGGGGTCCTACGAGCAGTACTTC. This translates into CASSLILQGSYEQYF.

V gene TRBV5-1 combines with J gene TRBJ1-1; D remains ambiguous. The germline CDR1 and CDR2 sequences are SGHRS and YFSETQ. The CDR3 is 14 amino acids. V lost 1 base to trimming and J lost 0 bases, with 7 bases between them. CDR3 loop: CASSLSRMNTEAFF. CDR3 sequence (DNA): TGCGCCAGCAGCTTGAGCAGGATGAACACTGAAGCTTTCTTT.

The CDR3 nucleotides read TGTGCCAGCAGCCCGAACGGACAGGGAGAAGATGGCTACACCTTC. Protein: CASSPNGQGEDGYTF. The chain recombines TRBV7-2 with TRBJ1-2; 8 bases match TRBD1. In germline, CDR1 is SGHTA, CDR2 FQGNSA. Trimming took 5 bases from V and 6 from J; bases not matched to a gene: 11. This CDR3 is built from 15 residues.